This T cell receptor (beta chain) was sequenced during a study of OX40 agonist ivuxolimab in advanced cancers. Trimming removed 1 base at V and 6 bases at J, with 10 bases between. Germline-derived CDR1 and CDR2 are MDHEN and SYDVKM. The CDR3 is 15 amino acids. This clone ranks as medium-sized. Its antigen remains unidentified. Study-level findings and limits: Relatively little clonal expansion, among the lowest observed, appeared in partial responders at 0.1-3.0 mg/kg.

Using immunoSEQ multiplex PCR, the repertoire was profiled, and TCRdb retains in-frame clones only, with some absent. The table includes tens of thousands of clones, roughly 89% detected once. Sequences were derived from CD4+ or CD8+ T cells sorted from blood, sampled in a trial of the OX40 agonist ivuxolimab. The rearrangement links TRBV28 to TRBJ1-6, with D possibly being TRBD1 (6 bases). This receptor was taken from an adult with an advanced solid tumor such as melanoma, head and neck, liver or kidney cancer. CDR3 amino acids: CASSLSLGGNSPLHF. In DNA form, the CDR3 reads TGTGCCAGCAGTTTATCTCTAGGGGGTAATTCACCCCTCCACTTT.